These T cell receptor beta chains were read from a single sample in a study of blood T cell repertoires in COVID-19. The repertoire was sequenced with immunoSEQ multiplex PCR; TCRdb's copy has only in-frame clones and lacks some. Among tens of thousands of clones, about 82% were seen once, and the ten largest hold about 4.2%. Specimen: peripheral blood. The source is a man older than 75 with active COVID-19. Each CDR3 is given with its conserved first and last residue. A D gene is named only where the DNA matches it firmly. Rows give clone size only sometimes, using once, few, many, or a class for an expanded clone.

D	J	size	V	DNA	CDR3
.	TRBJ2-3	.	TRBV14	TGTGCCAGCAGACTACAGGTGGCAGATACGCAGTATTTT	CASRLQVADTQYF
TRBD2	TRBJ2-2	.	TRBV6-2/TRBV6-3	TGTGCCAGCAGTTTCACACCGACTAGCGCAATTCCTACCGGGGAGCTGTTTTTT	CASSFTPTSAIPTGELFF
TRBD1	TRBJ2-1	.	TRBV7-9	TGTGCCAGCAGCTTCGGACAGGGGGAATACAATGAGCAGTTCTTC	CASSFGQGEYNEQFF
.	TRBJ1-1	few	TRBV18	TGTGCCAGCTCACCGGGACAGAACACTGAAGCTTTCTTT	CASSPGQNTEAFF
TRBD2	TRBJ2-7	.	TRBV15	TGTGCCACCAGGCTAGCGGGAGCAAACGAGCAGTACTTC	CATRLAGANEQYF
TRBD1	TRBJ2-7	.	TRBV12-3/TRBV12-4	TGTGCCATAGGACAGGGGGCTTTATACGAGCAGTACTTC	CAIGQGALYEQYF
.	TRBJ1-1	.	TRBV25-1	TGTGCCAGCAGTGACCGGTCATTCACTGAAGCTTTCTTT	CASSDRSFTEAFF
TRBD2	TRBJ2-3	.	TRBV7-2	TGTGCCAGCAGCTGGGGACTAGCGGGAGATACGCAGTATTTT	CASSWGLAGDTQYF
.	TRBJ2-1	.	TRBV6-5	TGTGCCAGCAGTTACCCAGGACAGTTCAATGAGCAGTTCTTC	CASSYPGQFNEQFF
.	TRBJ1-2	.	TRBV7-2	TGTGCCAGCCGAGTCGGGAGCGATGGCTACACCTTC	CASRVGSDGYTF
TRBD1	TRBJ2-7	.	TRBV28	TGTGCCAGCAGACAGGGGGCTGGAGAGCAGTACTTC	CASRQGAGEQYF
TRBD1	TRBJ1-3	.	TRBV3-1/TRBV3-2	TGTGCCAGCAGCCCCTTCCAGTCGGGACAGGGGATCTCTGGAAACACCATATATTTT	CASSPFQSGQGISGNTIYF
.	TRBJ1-2	.	TRBV7-2	TGTGCCAGCAGCGTCGACAGGAGTAACTATGGCTACACCTTC	CASSVDRSNYGYTF
TRBD1	TRBJ2-4	.	TRBV3-1/TRBV3-2	TGTGCCAGCAGCCTCAACACAGGGGGCGAGTTCCTTCAGTACTTC	CASSLNTGGEFLQYF
.	TRBJ2-1	.	TRBV6-2/TRBV6-3	TGTGCCAGCAGTTACTCCGGCCCGGAGCTGTTCTTC	CASSYSGPELFF
TRBD1	TRBJ2-1	.	TRBV7-2	TGTGCCAGCAGCTTGGGGACAGGGGGAAACAATGAGCAGTTCTTC	CASSLGTGGNNEQFF
TRBD1	TRBJ1-1	once	TRBV5-4	TGTGCCAGCAGCCCCCAGGGGGCCACTGAAGCTTTCTTT	CASSPQGATEAFF
TRBD2	TRBJ2-7	.	TRBV28	TGTGCCAGCTACGGCGCTAGCGGGAGGTACGAGCAGTACTTC	CASYGASGRYEQYF
TRBD2	TRBJ2-5	.	TRBV10-3	TGTGCCATCAGTGACAGGGAGGGAGAGACCCAGTACTTC	CAISDREGETQYF
TRBD1	TRBJ1-1	many	TRBV19	TGTGCCAGTAGTATAGCACAGGGGACTGAAGCTTTCTTT	CASSIAQGTEAFF
TRBD1	TRBJ1-3	.	TRBV19	TGTGCCAGTAGCAACAGGGGGTTTGGAAACACCATATATTTT	CASSNRGFGNTIYF
TRBD2	TRBJ2-1	.	TRBV30	TGTGCCTGGAGCCAAGCGGGGTCGGGCTCCTACAATGAGCAGTTCTTC	CAWSQAGSGSYNEQFF
TRBD1	TRBJ2-2	.	TRBV28	TGTGCCAGCAGTTTAAGTCGGTGGGGACAGGGCACCGGGGAGCTGTTTTTT	CASSLSRWGQGTGELFF
.	TRBJ2-6	.	TRBV28	TGTGCCAGCAGTTCAGCCCCCGGGGGTCCGTCAGGCTCTGGGGCCAACGTCCTGACTTTC	CASSSAPGGPSGSGANVLTF
TRBD1	TRBJ1-3	.	TRBV7-3	TGTGCCAGCAGCGGAGGACAGGGAGGAAACACCATATATTTT	CASSGGQGGNTIYF
TRBD1	TRBJ1-3	few	TRBV5-1	TGCGCCAGCACCGGACAGGTGGGAGGAAACACCATATATTTT	CASTGQVGGNTIYF
TRBD2	TRBJ2-5	.	TRBV3-1/TRBV3-2	TGTGCCAGCAGCCTTGGACTAGGCCAAGAGACCCAGTACTTC	CASSLGLGQETQYF
.	TRBJ2-1	.	TRBV28	TGTGCCAGCACCTCCGGGGGGCGGTCGGCGAATGAGCAGTTCTTC	CASTSGGRSANEQFF
.	TRBJ1-6	few	TRBV5-4	TGTGCCAGCAGCCAAACCGGGACACCTTCACCCCTCCACTTT	CASSQTGTPSPLHF
.	TRBJ1-4	.	TRBV28	TGTGCCAGCAGTTATTCAGGGCTCACTAATGAAAAACTGTTTTTT	CASSYSGLTNEKLFF
TRBD2	TRBJ2-7	.	TRBV5-4	TGTGCCAGCAGCTTGGTGGGTAGCGGGAGGGCCGAGCAGTACTTC	CASSLVGSGRAEQYF
TRBD2	TRBJ2-3	.	TRBV6-5	TGTGCCGCCAGACTAGCGGGCCTCACAGATACGCAGTATTTT	CAARLAGLTDTQYF
.	TRBJ1-4	.	TRBV27	TGTGCCAGCAGTTTTCGGGCAGGGATTAATGAAAAACTGTTTTTT	CASSFRAGINEKLFF
TRBD2	TRBJ2-3	.	TRBV2	TGTGCCAGCACCCCACTAAGCGGGAGGGATACGCAGTATTTT	CASTPLSGRDTQYF
.	TRBJ1-5	.	TRBV28	TGTGCCAGCAGTCCGTACAGCTATAGCAATCAGCCCCAGCATTTT	CASSPYSYSNQPQHF